This T cell receptor beta chain was profiled in a study of cytomegalovirus exposure and HLA in healthy donors. Study-wide points: A list of around 160 TCR beta chains associated with cytomegalovirus was given.

Researchers ran the PCR with 60 Vbeta and 13 Jbeta primers. Repertoires were generated with immunoSEQ multiplex PCR, while TCRdb's copy carries only in-frame clones and drops some. This repertoire shows roughly 200,000 clones, roughly 87% found once; its top ten account for 1.1%. The length of the CDR3 is 13 residues. Germline V gene lookup returns CDR1 SGHAT and CDR2 FQNNGV. Trimming removed 5 bases from V and 3 bases from J, with 11 bases in between. Turning to this clone: Its antigen is not known.

The receptor was isolated from a boy younger than 10 in good health and CMV-seronegative. The sequencing input was PBMCs. The V gene is TRBV11-2, the J gene TRBJ2-7; D perhaps matches TRBD1 (6 bases). CDR3 residues: CASSRTGLYEQYF. CDR3 DNA: TGTGCCAGCAGCCGCACAGGGCTCTACGAGCAGTACTTC.